The 30 T cell receptor beta chains below come from one sample, sequenced in a study of OX40 agonist ivuxolimab in advanced cancers. The assay was immunoSEQ multiplex PCR, and TCRdb's table has in-frame clones only and misses some. The sample shows around 72,000 clones, around 82% of them seen only once. Here the sequenced sample was CD4+ or CD8+ T cells sorted from blood, taken in a trial of the OX40 agonist ivuxolimab. Receptors were obtained from an adult with an advanced solid tumor such as melanoma, head and neck, liver or kidney cancer.

The chain is built from TRBV5-4 and TRBJ2-1, with 8 bases matching TRBD1. After removal of 3 bases from V and 6 bases from J, the junction contained 8 bases not matched to a gene. The CDR3 runs to 15 residues. The germline V gene encodes CDR1 SGHNT and CDR2 YYREEE (reference sequence). CDR3 amino acids: CASSSRGRGLNEQFF. The DNA for the CDR3 is TGTGCCAGCAGCTCCCGAGGCAGGGGGCTCAATGAGCAGTTCTTC.

This clone has more than one count but fewer than ten. The chain uses TRBV6-1 and TRBJ1-2, with D tentatively TRBD1 (5 bases). CDR3 length: 13 residues. The V end was cut by 7 bases, the J end by 7 bases, with 16 bases between. Germline loops: CDR1 MNHNS, CDR2 SASEGT. The CDR3 is CASIGGGRGGYTF. The CDR3 DNA reads TGTGCCAGCATCGGGGGAGGGAGGGGTGGCTACACCTTC.

The chain is built from TRBV4-1 and TRBJ2-3; 10 positions match TRBD1. Germline lookup yields CDR1 MGHRA and CDR2 YSYEKL. The V gene end was trimmed by 3 bases and the J gene end by 1 base; junction bases not matched to a gene: 1. This CDR3 is built from 15 residues. The CDR3 bases are TGCGCCAGCAGCCACGGACAGGGGGGCACAGATACGCAGTATTTT. Translating it yields CASSHGQGGTDTQYF.

V is TRBV5-1 and J is TRBJ2-2, with 7 nucleotides matching TRBD1. This CDR3 spans 15 amino acids. Germline assignment: CDR1 SGHRS and CDR2 YFSETQ. Trimming at V came to 4 bases and at J to 4 bases, leaving 7 bases not matched to a gene. The CDR3 is CASSTGTVSTGELFF. The CDR3 DNA reads TGCGCCAGCAGCACCGGGACAGTCAGCACCGGGGAGCTGTTTTTT.

The chain links TRBV6-6 to TRBJ1-2, with D perhaps TRBD1 (5 bases). The CDR3 covers 12 residues. Deletions cut 0 bases from V and 7 bases from J, with 6 bases between. Germline CDR1 MNHNY, CDR2 SVGAGI (reference sequence). The CDR3 sequence is CASSYSQGGYTF. Here the CDR3 DNA reads TGTGCCAGCAGTTACTCGCAGGGTGGCTACACCTTC.

The chain recombines TRBV6-1 with TRBJ1-2; D unclear. The CDR3 runs to 13 residues. Germline values: CDR1 MNHNS, CDR2 SASEGT. Trimming took off 5 bases at V and 2 bases at J, with 9 bases between the two ends. The CDR3 reads CASSLDGNYGYTF. The CDR3 DNA sequence: TGTGCCAGCAGTCTCGACGGGAACTATGGCTACACCTTC.

The gene calls are TRBV6-6 and TRBJ1-2, with D perhaps TRBD1 (6 bases). Germline V gene sequence: CDR1 MNHNY, CDR2 SVGAGI (reference sequence). CDR3 size: 14 residues. With 8 bases removed from V and 5 bases from J, the gap between germline ends came to 18 bases. The CDR3 DNA sequence: TGTGCCAGCTGGGCCGGGGCAGGGGCTTATGGCTACACCTTC. This translates into CASWAGAGAYGYTF.

The V gene is TRBV2, the J gene TRBJ2-7; 10 nucleotides match TRBD1. Per germline, CDR1 SNHLY and CDR2 FYNNEI. The CDR3 runs 13 residues. V was pared by 5 bases and J by 7 bases, with 5 bases of the junction left unmatched. The CDR3 DNA reads TGTGCCAGCAGTCGACAGGGGGCGGGTGAGCAGTACTTC. Its translation is CASSRQGAGEQYF.

This clone was detected a few times. This chain uses TRBV7-9 with TRBJ2-1, with 9 bases lining up with TRBD2. The V segment lost 5 bases and the J segment 7 bases; nucleotides outside the gene matches: 15. CDR3 length equals 17 residues. Germline assignment: CDR1 SEHNR and CDR2 FQNEAQ (reference sequence). CDR3 sequence: CASSHTPQRGEKNEQFF. In DNA form, the CDR3 reads TGTGCCAGCAGCCACACTCCGCAGCGGGGGGAGAAAAATGAGCAGTTCTTC.

The chain carries TRBV18 and TRBJ2-5, with D possibly matching TRBD2 (5 bases). The CDR3 extends over 13 amino acids. V was cut by 3 bases and J by 5 bases, with 10 bases left in between. Germline V gene data show CDR1 as KGHSH and CDR2 as LQKENI. The CDR3 DNA reads TGTGCCAGCTCACCCGGACTGACGGAGACCCAGTACTTC. It is translated as CASSPGLTETQYF.

The table lists this clone with a few counts. This chain connects TRBV10-1 to TRBJ1-2, with a possible D match to TRBD1 (6 bases). CDR3 length: 14 residues. Trimming cost V 0 bases and J 4 bases, with 9 bases left between them. Germline CDR1 WNHNN, CDR2 SYGVQD (reference sequence). CDR3 region: CASSESTGSYGYTF. CDR3 nucleotide sequence: TGCGCCAGCAGTGAGTCTACAGGGTCCTATGGCTACACCTTC.

The J gene is TRBJ1-3, the V gene TRBV14, with D hard to call. This CDR3 contains 16 residues. V was pared by 4 bases and J by 4 bases, with 17 bases between. CDR1 is SGHDN and CDR2 is FVKESK in the germline V gene. The CDR3: CASSREAWGSGNTIYF. The CDR3 nucleotides read TGTGCCAGCAGCCGCGAAGCGTGGGGATCAGGAAACACCATATATTTT. The full variable domain, in which reference TRBV14 and TRBJ1-3 provide the parts outside the CDR3, is EAGVTQFPSHSVIEKGQTVTLRCDPISGHDNLYWYRRVMGKEIKFLLHFVKESKQDESGMPNNRFLAERTGGTYSTLKVQPAELEDSGVYFCASSREAWGSGNTIYFGEGSWLTVV.

The chain joins TRBV23-1 to TRBJ2-2; 11 bases match TRBD2. TRBV23-1 is marked as an open reading frame, function uncertain. V gave up 7 bases and J gave up 1 base; unmatched junction bases: 5. This CDR3 has 16 amino acids. The CDR3 sequence is CASTQGTSGNTGELFF. The CDR3 DNA is TGCGCCAGCACCCAAGGGACTAGCGGGAACACCGGGGAGCTGTTTTTT.

This clone occurred once. The chain carries TRBV6-1 and TRBJ1-5, with a weak D call TRBD1 (6 bases). This CDR3 has 15 residues. Germline loops: CDR1 MNHNS, CDR2 SASEGT. Trimming left V 2 bases short and J 5 bases short, with 13 bases between. The CDR3 coding sequence is TGTGCCAGCAGTGAATATGGGGGCGGGGATCAGCCCCAGCATTTT. Residues: CASSEYGGGDQPQHF.

The DNA for the CDR3 is TGTGCCAGCAGTGTCACCGGGGAGCTGTTTTTT. Residues: CASSVTGELFF. The V and J genes are TRBV2 and TRBJ2-2; no clear D. This CDR3 has 11 residues. V was clipped by 4 bases and J by 4 bases, with 1 base between them. CDR1 SNHLY and CDR2 FYNNEI come from the germline V gene.

The CDR3 bases are TGTGCCAGCAGCTCCGGTGGGGGAGGGGGCAACTATGGCTACACCTTC. This gives the protein CASSSGGGGGNYGYTF. The rearrangement joins TRBV7-2 to TRBJ1-2; 7 bases are a match to TRBD1. Trimming at V came to 4 bases and at J to 2 bases, leaving 10 bases not matched to a gene. In germline, CDR1 is SGHTA, CDR2 FQGNSA. CDR3 size: 16 residues.

The CDR3: CASSADRGNTEAFF. CDR3 coding DNA: TGTGCCAGCAGTGCAGACCGGGGGAACACTGAAGCTTTCTTT. V gene TRBV6-1 combines with J gene TRBJ1-1; no clear D. This CDR3 comprises 14 residues. Trimming left V 4 bases short and J 1 base short, with 10 bases between. CDR1 and CDR2 from the germline V gene are MNHNS and SASEGT.

DNA for the CDR3: TGTGCCAGCACTCCGAGGACTAGCGCGCTGGAGCAGTTCTTC. Protein sequence: CASTPRTSALEQFF. V gene TRBV2 combines with J gene TRBJ2-1; 9 bases line up with TRBD2. CDR1 and CDR2 from the germline V gene are SNHLY and FYNNEI. V lost 7 bases, J lost 10 bases, and 11 bases stayed unmatched. The CDR3 has 14 residues. The whole variable domain, remainder taken from reference TRBV2 and TRBJ2-1, is EPEVTQTPSHQVTQMGQEVILRCVPISNHLYFYWYRQILGQKVEFLVSFYNNEISEKSEIFDDQFSVERPDGSNFTLKIRSTKLEDSAMYFCASTPRTSALEQFFGPGTRLTVL.

This clone was recorded a few times. V gene TRBV27 combines with J gene TRBJ2-2; 9 bases agree with TRBD2. Unmatched junction bases numbered 17, after V lost 3 bases and J lost 6 bases. Germline assignment: CDR1 MNHEY and CDR2 SMNVEV (reference sequence). The CDR3 has 19 amino acids. The chain's CDR3 is CASSFSQRGLAGAAGELFF. CDR3 in DNA: TGTGCCAGCAGTTTCTCACAGCGGGGACTAGCCGGGGCGGCCGGGGAGCTGTTTTTT.

The V gene is TRBV25-1, the J gene TRBJ2-5, with 15 bases aligning to TRBD2. V shed 2 bases, J shed 5 bases, and the junction held 0 bases outside the gene matches. The germline V gene encodes CDR1 MGHDK and CDR2 SYGVNS. The CDR3 consists of 15 residues. CDR3 sequence reads: CASSEGLAGGETQYF. The CDR3 DNA reads as TGTGCCAGCAGTGAAGGACTAGCGGGGGGGGAGACCCAGTACTTC.

This chain connects TRBV19 to TRBJ1-2; 10 positions match TRBD1. V trimming: 6 bases; J trimming: 4 bases; junction bases outside the gene matches: 23. The CDR3 covers 20 residues. Germline CDR1 LNHDA, CDR2 SQIVND (reference sequence). In DNA form, the CDR3 reads TGTGCCAGTAGGATGGGGAGACAGGGGGCTGAGTTGGAAGTGGTCTATGGCTACACCTTC. It translates to CASRMGRQGAELEVVYGYTF. Looking up the rest from reference TRBV19 and TRBJ1-2 gives the full variable domain: DGGITQSPKYLFRKEGQNVTLSCEQNLNHDAMYWYRQDPGQGLRLIYYSQIVNDFQKGDIAEGYSVSREKKESFPLTVTSAQKNPTAFYLCASRMGRQGAELEVVYGYTFGSGTRLTVV.

This clone was observed once. The chain links TRBV5-4 to TRBJ1-2, with TRBD1 matching 7 bases. The trim removed 4 bases at V and 8 bases at J, leaving 11 bases unmatched. Germline CDR1 is SGHNT and CDR2 is YYREEE (reference sequence). The CDR3 contains 14 residues. This CDR3 is CASSHIQGKEGYTF. In DNA, the CDR3 is TGTGCCAGCAGCCATATACAGGGGAAGGAGGGCTACACCTTC.

The table lists this clone with a few counts. V usage is TRBV5-6 and J usage is TRBJ1-1, with D unresolved. The CDR3 spans 13 residues. V lost 5 bases to trimming and J lost 1 base, with 9 bases between them. Germline CDR1 and CDR2: SGHDT and YYEEEE. The CDR3 spells CASRREENTEAFF. CDR3 DNA: TGTGCCAGCAGGAGGGAAGAGAACACTGAAGCTTTCTTT.

The rearrangement links TRBV23-1 to TRBJ2-1; 9 bases match TRBD1. TRBV23-1 is an ORF, with its function uncertain. The CDR3 extends over 12 amino acids. Here the CDR3 reads CAKGQGDNEQFF. The CDR3 DNA reads as TGCGCAAAGGGACAGGGAGACAATGAGCAGTTCTTC.

The CDR3 is CASSLLRGNQETQYF. As DNA, the CDR3 is TGTGCCAGCAGCCTCCTTAGGGGTAACCAAGAGACCCAGTACTTC. The rearrangement uses TRBV7-6 and TRBJ2-5; possibly TRBD1 for D (5 bases). Looked up from germline, CDR1 is SGHVS and CDR2 is FNYEAQ. Deletions cut 5 bases from V and 0 bases from J, with 13 bases between. This CDR3 is built from 15 residues.

Comment on this clone: Without the conserved terminal phenylalanine or tryptophan, this CDR3 likely stems from a read error. The limits of the CDR3 on the DNA are not certain, so only TCRdb's listed CDR3 is given. The gene calls are TRBV20-1 and TRBJ2-7; whether TRBD1, the table's D call, matches the DNA was not checked. CDR1 and CDR2 from the germline V gene are DFQATT and SNEGSKA (reference sequence). Counting both end residues, the CDR3 totals 10 amino acids. The CDR3 is CSATNRDSCL.

CDR3 DNA sequence: TGTGCCAGCACCCCCCTCGGTGCAGATGCCTACGAGCAGTACGTC. It codes for CASTPLGADAYEQYV. The rearrangement joins TRBV28 to TRBJ2-7; no reliable D call. The V end was cut by 7 bases, the J end by 2 bases, with 18 bases between. Germline CDR1 MDHEN, CDR2 SYDVKM. This CDR3 is 15 amino acids long.

J is TRBJ2-3 and V is TRBV5-1; 10 nucleotides line up with TRBD2. In germline, CDR1 is SGHRS, CDR2 YFSETQ. There are 14 residues in the CDR3. The trim removed 4 bases at V and 3 bases at J, leaving 2 bases unmatched. The CDR3 sequence is CASSTGLATDTQYF. CDR3 bases: TGCGCCAGCAGCACGGGACTAGCGACAGATACGCAGTATTTT.

V gene TRBV6-4 combines with J gene TRBJ1-2; the D is unclear. This CDR3 spans 15 amino acids. The germline V gene has CDR1 MRHNA and CDR2 SNTAGT. V shed 0 bases and J shed 5 bases, with 13 bases lying between them. The chain's CDR3 is CASSDSKGPQYGYTF. Written as DNA, the CDR3 is TGTGCCAGCAGTGACTCAAAGGGCCCTCAATATGGCTACACCTTC.

V is TRBV7-9 and J is TRBJ1-1, with TRBD1 matching 10 bases. J was trimmed by 10 bases and V by 4 bases; bases with no gene match: 6. The CDR3 has 13 amino acids. The germline V gene has CDR1 SEHNR and CDR2 FQNEAQ (reference sequence). CDR3 in amino acids: CASSSLGQGTAFF. CDR3 DNA: TGTGCCAGCAGCTCCCTGGGACAGGGGACAGCTTTCTTT.